The T cell receptor beta chain under discussion was sequenced for a study of T cells after yellow fever vaccination. This clonotype was found many times. Trimming pared 7 bases from V and 0 bases from J, leaving 22 bases between. The length of the CDR3 is 18 residues. MiXCR was run by TCRdb on the 5' RACE reads, yielding one entry per CDR3 protein. The sample lists 300,000 to 450,000 distinct CDR3 sequences; about 6.2% were seen once. The receptor was derived from a man aged 25-45 years who received the YFV17D yellow fever vaccine. The starting material was PBMCs, obtained 5 days after the yellow fever booster vaccination. The chain uses TRBV12-3 or TRBV12-4 and TRBJ1-5; tentative D call: TRBD1 (6 bases). The CDR3, as DNA: TGTGCCAGCACGTTGAGGGACAAGAAGATTTATAGCAATCAGCCCCAGCATTTT. Its protein is CASTLRDKKIYSNQPQHF.